This T cell receptor beta chain was obtained from a study of monozygotic twins with inflammatory bowel disease. The study's findings and limits: Findings did not support one strong IBD-associated signal or clonotype.

With the 5' RACE reads reprocessed, TCRdb shows one record per CDR3 protein and no DNA. Its table lists 150,000 to 200,000 distinct CDR3 sequences. The draw for each donor consisted of a single 2.5 ml blood sample. Note on this clonotype: The antigen is unknown.

Source material: blood. This TCR was sampled from a human donor with ulcerative colitis or Crohn's disease, or a healthy co-twin of an affected twin (not recorded which).

CDR3 sequence: CASSPGTLRGNTIYF. V is TRBV18 and J is TRBJ1-3. The V gene's germline CDR1 is KGHSH and CDR2 LQKENI. The CDR3 runs 15 residues.